The present TCR beta chain was sequenced within a study of chemoradiotherapy in HPV16-positive cancers. Looking at the study overall: A couple of HPV16-positive patients' cells yielded candidate HPV-specific clones and common motifs.

Whole-study results and caveats: During treatment, candidate HPV-specific clones and E7-related motifs expanded in tumor. Functional assays defining HPV-specific T cells used only a couple of HPV16-positive patients.

This clone was counted once. Antigen unknown. The CDR3 contains 12 residues. The germline gives CDR1 SGHNT, CDR2 YYREEE (reference sequence). V was pared by 1 base and J by 9 bases, with 1 base of the junction left unmatched. Clones were sequenced by immunoSEQ multiplex PCR, and TCRdb holds only the in-frame ones, with some missing. The profile shows about 29,000 clones, about 93% of them singletons. Over chemoradiotherapy, repertoires were sampled more than once. The chain recombines TRBV5-4 with TRBJ2-1; 7 nucleotides align to TRBD2. The sequence derives from a human donor with HPV-associated anogenital cancer. Material: blood, obtained from a patient who underwent chemoradiotherapy. The CDR3, as DNA: TGTGCCAGCAGCTTGTGGGGGGGTGAGCAGTTCTTC. This encodes CASSLWGGEQFF.